These 5 T cell receptor beta chains came from one sample sequenced in a study of cytomegalovirus exposure and HLA in healthy donors. The PCR ran on 60 Vbeta and 13 Jbeta primers. The table came from immunoSEQ multiplex PCR; TCRdb's copy has only in-frame clones and leaves some out. The sample contains more than 120,000 clones, 78% of which appear only once. Sequencing was performed on PBMCs. Receptor source: a woman in her forties in good health and CMV-seropositive.

The J gene is TRBJ2-1, the V gene TRBV10-3; unclear D gene. Germline loops: CDR1 ENHRY, CDR2 SYGVKD. The CDR3 spans 14 residues. The V and J ends lost 0 bases and 6 bases respectively, with 9 bases between them. The CDR3 sequence: CAISESLDANEQFF. The CDR3 bases are TGTGCCATCAGTGAGTCTTTAGATGCCAATGAGCAGTTCTTC.

The chain links TRBV13 to TRBJ2-1; possibly TRBD1 for D (5 bases). With 4 bases removed from V and 0 bases from J, the gap between germline ends came to 10 bases. The length of the CDR3 is 15 residues. Germline V CDR1 and CDR2: PRHDT, FYEKMQ (reference sequence). In DNA, the CDR3 is TGTGCCAGCAGCTGGAAGGGGTTCTCCTACAATGAGCAGTTCTTC. Residues: CASSWKGFSYNEQFF.

CDR3 in DNA: TGTGCCAGCAGCTTAGTTTCGGGGTCGAGCACAGATACGCAGTATTTT. Its translation: CASSLVSGSSTDTQYF. This sequence joins TRBV7-6 and TRBJ2-3, with a weak D call TRBD2 (5 bases). In germline, CDR1 is SGHVS, CDR2 FNYEAQ. Trimming removed 1 base at V and 0 bases at J, with 11 bases between. The CDR3 loop spans 16 amino acids.

V usage is TRBV19 and J usage is TRBJ1-2, with 12 bases fitting TRBD1. Germline values: CDR1 LNHDA, CDR2 SQIVND (reference sequence). This CDR3 is built from 15 residues. J gave up 2 bases and V 9 bases, and 7 bases lay outside the gene matches. Here the CDR3 reads CASSGTGGRNYGYTF. CDR3 sequence (DNA): TGTGCCAGCTCCGGGACAGGGGGCCGAAACTATGGCTACACCTTC.

The chain couples TRBV29-1 to TRBJ2-5; D is possibly TRBD1 (5 bases). The CDR3 is 13 amino acids. CDR1 is SQVTM and CDR2 is ANQGSEA in the germline V gene. The CDR3 nucleotides are TGCAGTTCGGCGCGTGAGGCAGGGGAGACCCAGTACTTC. Translation gives CSSAREAGETQYF.